What follows are 15 T cell receptor beta chains derived from one specimen sequenced in a study of T-cell memory formation after mild COVID-19. TCRdb processed the 5' RACE reads anew with MiXCR; each CDR3 protein has one entry. The table lists about 350,000 distinct CDR3 sequences, 13% to 15% of them singletons. Material: PBMCs or a T cell subset sorted from them (not recorded which). These receptors originate from a man between 18 and 35 years old who had mild COVID-19 (a few samples of this study predate the infection). Cell type and time point are not known.

This clonotype was recorded once. CDR3 in DNA: TGTGCCAGCAGCGTAGAAGTTACCGGGGAGCTGTTTTTT. This encodes CASSVEVTGELFF. The J gene is TRBJ2-2, the V gene TRBV9, with D hard to call. Germline values: CDR1 SGDLS, CDR2 YYNGEE. V dropped 0 bases and J dropped 5 bases, with 5 bases sitting between them. The CDR3 loop spans 13 amino acids.

V and J are TRBV14 and TRBJ2-6; no clear D. The germline gives CDR1 SGHDN, CDR2 FVKESK. Trimming took 2 bases from V and 0 from J, leaving 8 bases between them. CDR3 length: 16 residues. The CDR3 nucleotides read TGTGCCAGCAGCCAACCGACGGTCTCTGGGGCCAACGTCCTGACTTTC. Protein: CASSQPTVSGANVLTF.

V is TRBV7-2 and J is TRBJ2-3; 8 bases fit TRBD2. CDR1 is SGHTA, CDR2 FQGNSA, per germline. The CDR3 sequence is 17 residues long. Unmatched junction bases numbered 12, after V lost 5 bases and J lost 2 bases. In nucleotides, the CDR3 is TGTGCCAGCAGCCCTTTGGGGCGGGGGGACAACACAGATACGCAGTATTTT. This sequence encodes CASSPLGRGDNTDTQYF.

The rearrangement uses TRBV18 and TRBJ2-7; D possibly matches TRBD1 or TRBD2 (5 bases each). Trimming left V 6 bases short and J 5 bases short, with 23 bases between. Germline V CDR1 and CDR2: KGHSH, LQKENI. The CDR3 is made up of 16 amino acids. For the CDR3, the DNA is TGTGCCAGCTCTCCGCGAGGCCACCTGGGGGTAAACGAGCAGTACTTC. It specifies CASSPRGHLGVNEQYF.

The chain joins TRBV4-1 to TRBJ2-1, with unresolved D. CDR1 MGHRA and CDR2 YSYEKL come from the germline V gene. V was shortened by 2 bases and J by 15 bases, with 17 bases between the two germline ends. The CDR3 consists of 13 residues. The CDR3 DNA is TGCGCCAGCAGCCAACGTCTTATGACCGATTTGTTCTTC. Translating it yields CASSQRLMTDLFF.

The rearrangement links TRBV7-9 to TRBJ1-2; the D gene is possibly TRBD1 (6 bases). Per the germline V gene, CDR1 is SEHNR and CDR2 is FQNEAQ (reference sequence). The V gene lost 5 bases and the J gene lost 2 bases, with 12 bases spanning the gap. The CDR3 has 14 amino acids. This CDR3 reads CASSAGQTNYGYTF. The CDR3 DNA sequence: TGTGCCAGCAGCGCCGGACAGACAAACTATGGCTACACCTTC.

This clonotype was picked up a small number of times. The V gene is TRBV7-9, the J gene TRBJ1-5; TRBD1 aligns across 9 bases. CDR1 and CDR2 (germline): SEHNR, FQNEAQ (reference sequence). The CDR3 extends over 19 amino acids. V trimming: 5 bases; J trimming: 3 bases; junction bases outside the gene matches: 17. The CDR3 reads CASSPTTPRDRETNQPQHF. The CDR3 DNA is TGTGCCAGCAGCCCAACGACACCCCGGGACAGGGAGACCAATCAGCCCCAGCATTTT.

The chain links TRBV9 to TRBJ2-1, with a tentative D call TRBD1 (6 bases). Trimming left V 4 bases short and J 4 bases short, with 12 bases between. Germline CDR1 SGDLS, CDR2 YYNGEE. The CDR3 is 14 residues long. The chain's CDR3 is CASSRLGQYNEQFF. The CDR3 DNA reads TGTGCCAGCAGCCGTCTAGGACAGTACAATGAGCAGTTCTTC.

The gene calls are TRBV7-3 and TRBJ2-7; 9 bases fit TRBD2. Germline CDR1 is SGHTA and CDR2 is FQGTGA. V shed 5 bases, J shed 1 base, and the junction held 6 bases outside the gene matches. This CDR3 spans 15 amino acids. CDR3 nucleotide sequence: TGTGCCAGCAGCCGAGCGGGGGGCGCGTCCTACGAGCAGTACTTC. It translates to CASSRAGGASYEQYF.

This clonotype was detected only a few times. The CDR3 spells CASSRSLGREAFF. CDR3 sequence (DNA): TGTGCCAGCAGCCGATCCTTAGGACGAGAAGCTTTCTTT. The chain is built from TRBV6-5 and TRBJ1-1, with D uncertain. V lost 6 bases and J 8 bases, leaving 16 bases between the germline ends. The CDR3 is 13 amino acids. Germline-derived CDR1 and CDR2 are MNHEY and SVGAGI.

The chain links TRBV5-4 to TRBJ1-6; no definite D call. The V and J ends lost 5 bases and 0 bases respectively, with 15 bases between them. Germline CDR1 reads SGHNT; CDR2 reads YYREEE (reference sequence). This CDR3 comprises 17 residues. The CDR3 spells CASRRGANSSYNSPLHF. The CDR3 nucleotides read TGTGCCAGCAGACGGGGAGCAAACAGCTCCTATAATTCACCCCTCCACTTT.

This clonotype was found a few times. This chain joins TRBV11-2 and TRBJ1-1; 7 positions match TRBD1. The CDR3 sequence is 13 residues long. The V gene's germline CDR1 is SGHAT and CDR2 FQNNGV. V was pared by 5 bases and J by 8 bases, with 8 bases of the junction left unmatched. As DNA, the CDR3 is TGTGCCAGCAGCCCCAACTCAGGGGGGGAAGCTTTCTTT. This gives the protein CASSPNSGGEAFF.

This chain joins TRBV12-3 or TRBV12-4 and TRBJ1-5, with D maybe TRBD1 (5 bases). V was shortened by 6 bases and J by 0 bases, with 9 bases between the two germline ends. The CDR3 has 14 residues. The CDR3 bases are TGTGCCAGCAGGGACAAGGATAGCAATCAGCCCCAGCATTTT. Amino acid sequence: CASRDKDSNQPQHF.

This clonotype turned up a few times. The V and J genes are TRBV20-1 and TRBJ1-4; 8 bases fit TRBD1. The V gene's germline CDR1 is DFQATT and CDR2 SNEGSKA (reference sequence). The CDR3 loop spans 15 amino acids. Trimming cost V 5 bases and J 4 bases; bases outside gene matches: 9. The CDR3 reads CSAGQGYGINEKLFF. The CDR3 region has the DNA TGCAGTGCTGGACAGGGTTACGGAATTAATGAAAAACTGTTTTTT.

The genes are TRBV4-2 and TRBJ1-2; TRBD1 might be the D (6 bases). There are 13 residues in the CDR3. The ends were cut back, 1 base at V and 5 bases at J, with 8 bases in the middle. Germline CDR1 LGHNA, CDR2 YNFKEQ. CDR3 sequence (DNA): TGTGCCAGCAGCCAAGGGACAGAATATGGCTACACCTTC. Protein product: CASSQGTEYGYTF.